This record looks at one T cell receptor beta chain sequence and its context. The antigen remains unidentified. This entry is derived from a study of siplizumab effects on memory and regulatory T cells. Study-wide points: An assignable naive or memory phenotype was lacking in roughly 80-97% of proliferating CD4+ or CD8+ clones. Treatment with siplizumab left mappable alloreactive CD4+ clones averaging roughly 70% Treg-derived, compared with under 30% in controls. Tregs proliferating in siplizumab cultures lacked confirmation of their suppressive function.

The study assayed some 100,000 TCR templates per sample. TCRdb's copy holds only in-frame clones and misses some; the assay was immunoSEQ multiplex PCR. The table shows about 110,000 clones, with around 90% occurring only once. CDR3 length: 11 amino acids. CDR1 is SGHDT and CDR2 is YYEEEE in the germline V gene. The V end lost 4 bases, the J end lost 3 bases, and 4 bases lay between the germline ends. This TCR was sampled from a human donor in good health. The J gene is TRBJ2-5, the V gene TRBV5-6; D ambiguous. The sequenced material came from Tregs sorted from blood. For the CDR3, the DNA is TGTGCCAGCAGCACCGAAGAGACCCAGTACTTC. Protein: CASSTEETQYF.